A single sample is the source of the 18 T cell receptor beta chains below, sequenced in a study of blood T cells in healthy people across ages. PCR was performed a second time for 7 to 11 cycles using a sample-barcoded 5' primer and a J-beta primer mix. A single record per CDR3 protein comes from TCRdb applying MiXCR to the 5' RACE reads. The sample carries under 700,000 distinct CDR3 sequences, less than 25% recorded once. This sample was shared with a second study, whose subject was T cells of mothers and their children.

Sequencing was performed on blood. The receptor source for this set is a boy younger than 18 in good health.

The chain is built from TRBV10-3 and TRBJ1-1; 7 bases are shared with TRBD1. With 6 bases clipped from V and 5 bases from J, the junction kept 9 bases outside the gene matches. Germline loops: CDR1 ENHRY, CDR2 SYGVKD. This CDR3 contains 14 residues. CDR3 sequence reads: CAISLGTDQTEAFF. CDR3 DNA: TGTGCCATCAGCCTAGGGACAGATCAGACTGAAGCTTTCTTT.

V and J are TRBV4-2 and TRBJ1-4; no firm D call. The germline V gene encodes CDR1 LGHNA and CDR2 YNFKEQ. Between the trimmed V and J ends, which lost 0 bases and 0 bases, there was a span of 11 bases. The CDR3 runs 17 residues. The CDR3, as DNA: TGTGCCAGCAGCCAAGATCGACACAGTGCAACTAATGAAAAACTGTTTTTT. Translation gives CASSQDRHSATNEKLFF.

This clonotype was seen at least ten times. This rearrangement joins TRBV7-2 to TRBJ2-3, with D hard to call. Germline loops: CDR1 SGHTA, CDR2 FQGNSA. Trimming cost V 2 bases and J 0 bases, with 3 bases left between them. The length of the CDR3 is 13 residues. Written as DNA, the CDR3 is TGTGCCAGCAGCTTACCTAGCACAGATACGCAGTATTTT. Its protein product is CASSLPSTDTQYF.

This clonotype has a count of ten or more. This chain links TRBV13 with TRBJ2-4; possible D gene TRBD2, 6 bases. The ends were cut back, 3 bases at V and 2 bases at J, with 11 bases in the middle. The CDR3 is 15 amino acids. Looked up from germline, CDR1 is PRHDT and CDR2 is FYEKMQ (reference sequence). This chain's CDR3 is CASSFGGASKNIQYF. DNA of the CDR3: TGTGCCAGCAGCTTCGGCGGGGCATCCAAAAACATTCAGTACTTC.

V is TRBV7-8 and J is TRBJ2-7, with D perhaps matching TRBD1 or TRBD2 (5 bases each). This CDR3 is built from 15 residues. Trimming removed 3 bases from V and 4 bases from J, with 16 bases in between. Germline V CDR1 and CDR2: SGHVS, FQNEAQ. CDR3 region: CASSFETGTLYEQYF. The CDR3 DNA follows: TGTGCCAGCAGCTTTGAAACCGGGACCCTGTACGAGCAGTACTTC.

In its sample, this clonotype was seen a few times. The V gene is TRBV20-1, the J gene TRBJ2-5, with D perhaps given as TRBD1 or TRBD2 (6 bases each). The CDR3 contains 20 residues. V lost 3 bases and J lost 9, with 38 bases in between. Germline values: CDR1 DFQATT, CDR2 SNEGSKA (reference sequence). The CDR3 sequence is CSASDRGGILALFPVIPQYF. The CDR3 nucleotides read TGCAGTGCTAGCGACCGAGGGGGAATACTAGCCCTGTTCCCCGTCATTCCCCAGTACTTC.

This clonotype was seen a few times. The rearrangement joins TRBV6-1 to TRBJ2-5; 8 nucleotides align to TRBD1. The J call may be wrong; the DNA end is better matched by TRBJ2-1. This CDR3 contains 13 residues. The germline V gene has CDR1 MNHNS and CDR2 SASEGT. CDR3 region: CASSRDRINEQFF. DNA of the CDR3: TGTGCCAGCAGCCGGGACAGGATTAATGAGCAGTTCTTC.

This clonotype was picked up a small number of times. The chain uses TRBV7-9 and TRBJ1-4; the D is unclear. In germline, CDR1 is SEHNR, CDR2 FQNEAQ (reference sequence). The CDR3 is 15 amino acids. V dropped 4 bases and J dropped 6 bases, with 15 bases sitting between them. For the CDR3, the DNA is TGTGCCAGCAGCTCGGTCCAGGACCAGTATGAAAAACTGTTTTTT. Encoded protein: CASSSVQDQYEKLFF.

A word on this clonotype: This could be a read error, since a much larger clone is one nucleotide away. The gene calls are TRBV4-3 and TRBJ2-3; D remains unclear. Deletions cut 0 bases from V and 0 bases from J, with 7 bases between. The CDR3 sequence is 15 residues long. In germline, CDR1 is LGHNA, CDR2 YSLEER. CDR3 bases: TGCGCCAGCAGCCAAGAGGGGTCTAGCACAGATACGCAGTATTTT. It yields the protein CASSQEGSSTDTQYF.

This clonotype showed up just a few times. The rearrangement uses TRBV28 and TRBJ2-7; 8 nucleotides align to TRBD1. The CDR3 is 15 residues long. Trimming took 5 bases from V and 1 from J; bases not matched to a gene: 7. CDR1 MDHEN and CDR2 SYDVKM come from the germline V gene. CDR3 sequence: CASSTQGAGSYEQYF. The CDR3 DNA is TGTGCCAGCAGTACTCAGGGGGCAGGGTCCTACGAGCAGTACTTC.

The J gene is TRBJ1-2, the V gene TRBV6-6; 11 nucleotides agree with TRBD1. The CDR3 is made up of 14 amino acids. Looked up from germline, CDR1 is MNHNY and CDR2 is SVGAGI (reference sequence). V lost 7 bases to trimming and J lost 6 bases; unmatched junction nucleotides: 7. CDR3 in DNA: TGTGCCAGCACCGAGGGACAGGGGGACGATGGCTACACCTTC. Protein product: CASTEGQGDDGYTF.

This clonotype was recorded only once. The chain carries TRBV5-1 and TRBJ2-1; D possibly corresponds to TRBD1 (5 bases). Germline values: CDR1 SGHRS, CDR2 YFSETQ. The V gene lost 4 bases and the J gene lost 1 base, with 12 bases spanning the gap. The CDR3 consists of 15 residues. DNA for the CDR3: TGCGCCAGCAGCCCTCTGGGGCTTTCCTACAATGAGCAGTTCTTC. Translating it yields CASSPLGLSYNEQFF.

V usage is TRBV18 and J usage is TRBJ1-6, with TRBD1 matching 7 bases. Losses at the gene ends were 3 bases for V and 8 bases for J; bases not matched to a gene: 7. Germline CDR1 is KGHSH and CDR2 is LQKENI. The CDR3 extends over 15 amino acids. The DNA of the CDR3 is TGTGCCAGCTCACCTAGACAGGGATCGGATTCACCCCTCCACTTT. Translated, it gives CASSPRQGSDSPLHF.

The chain links TRBV20-1 to TRBJ2-2; 9 positions agree with TRBD2. Per the germline V gene, CDR1 is DFQATT and CDR2 is SNEGSKA (reference sequence). The J segment lost 3 bases and the V segment lost 6 bases, leaving 8 bases of the junction unmatched. The length of the CDR3 is 15 residues. The CDR3 DNA follows: TGCAGTGCAAAAAATAGCGGGGGCGACACCGGGGAGCTGTTTTTT. Amino acids: CSAKNSGGDTGELFF.

This clonotype was counted a few times. The J gene is TRBJ2-2, the V gene TRBV9; 10 bases are a match to TRBD1. This CDR3 has 13 amino acids. Germline V CDR1 and CDR2: SGDLS, YYNGEE. J gave up 13 bases and V 4 bases, and 7 bases lay outside the gene matches. CDR3 sequence (DNA): TGTGCCAGCAGCCCAGGACAGGGGGAAGTGCTGTTTTTT. Translated: CASSPGQGEVLFF. The full variable domain, rest sourced from reference TRBV9 and TRBJ2-2, is DSGVTQTPKHLITATGQRVTLRCSPRSGDLSVYWYQQSLDQGLQFLIQYYNGEERAKGNILERFSAQQFPDLHSELNLSSLELGDSALYFCASSPGQGEVLFFGEGSRLTVL.

The CDR3 nucleotides read TGTGCCAGCAGTGATGACGGGACCAGATACGAGCAGTACTTC. It yields the protein CASSDDGTRYEQYF. The chain has TRBV6-1 and TRBJ2-7; TRBD1 or TRBD2 may be the D gene (5 bases each). Deletions cut 3 bases from V and 4 bases from J, with 13 bases between. Germline V lookup: CDR1 MNHNS, CDR2 SASEGT. This CDR3 spans 14 amino acids.

This clonotype has only a few counts. The rearrangement links TRBV28 to TRBJ2-1; TRBD2 aligns across 7 bases. Trimming at V came to 0 bases and at J to 0 bases, leaving 5 bases not matched to a gene. The CDR3 sequence is 17 residues long. CDR1 is MDHEN and CDR2 is SYDVKM in the germline V gene. CDR3 in amino acids: CASSLWSSGYSYNEQFF. In nucleotides, the CDR3 is TGTGCCAGCAGTTTATGGTCTAGCGGATACTCCTACAATGAGCAGTTCTTC.

This clonotype occurred many times. This chain links TRBV7-9 with TRBJ1-4, with a weak D call TRBD1 (6 bases). Germline lookup yields CDR1 SEHNR and CDR2 FQNEAQ (reference sequence). The CDR3 runs to 15 residues. V gave up 3 bases and J gave up 4 bases, with 12 bases separating them. The CDR3 reads CASSFPGEGNEKLFF. CDR3 coding DNA: TGTGCCAGCAGCTTTCCAGGGGAGGGTAATGAAAAACTGTTTTTT. Supplemented by reference TRBV7-9 and TRBJ1-4, the full variable domain reads DTGVSQNPRHKITKRGQNVTFRCDPISEHNRLYWYRQTLGQGPEFLTYFQNEAQLEKSRLLSDRFSAERPKGSFSTLEIQRTEQGDSAMYLCASSFPGEGNEKLFFGSGTQLSVL.